The sequence of this T cell receptor (beta chain) was determined in a study of blood T cell repertoires in COVID-19. Participants were aged about 18 to 95 years, lived in about two dozen US areas, and enrolled virtually. Participants reported their clinical history, and cohort assignment relied on those reports. The V gene lost 5 bases and the J gene lost 3 bases, with 22 bases spanning the gap. Germline V lookup: CDR1 MNHNY, CDR2 SVGAGI (reference sequence). This CDR3 region has 17 residues. Profiling relied on immunoSEQ multiplex PCR, and the TCRdb table lists in-frame clones only, not all of them. Of some 300,000 clones in the sample, just under 90% were seen once.

Sequences were obtained from PBMCs or T cells enriched from blood (not recorded which). The clonotype comes from a woman in her thirties who had recovered from COVID-19. The V and J genes are TRBV6-6 and TRBJ1-2; a possible D gene is TRBD1 (6 bases). The CDR3 DNA follows: TGTGCCAGCAGTCGGGAACAGGGAGGGACGCCTGACTATGGCTACACCTTC. Residues: CASSREQGGTPDYGYTF.